The 4 T cell receptor beta chains below come from one sample, sequenced in a study of blood T cell repertoires in COVID-19. Data came from immunoSEQ multiplex PCR; TCRdb stores just in-frame clones and leaves some out. The data hold some 270,000 clones, with roughly 84% observed a single time. The source material was PBMCs or T cells enriched from blood (not recorded which). These receptors came from a woman aged 45 to 65 who had been exposed to COVID-19.

This chain connects TRBV5-1 to TRBJ1-2; D possibly corresponds to TRBD1 (5 bases). V gave up 7 bases and J gave up 3 bases, with 13 bases separating them. The CDR3 spans 13 residues. Germline CDR1 is SGHRS and CDR2 is YFSETQ. The CDR3 here is CASGTGRDYGYTF. Here the CDR3 DNA reads TGCGCCAGCGGTACAGGCCGTGACTATGGCTACACCTTC.

The chain uses TRBV20-1 and TRBJ2-3; 7 nucleotides match TRBD1. The CDR3 contains 16 residues. Per germline, CDR1 DFQATT and CDR2 SNEGSKA (reference sequence). With 3 bases clipped from V and 1 base from J, the junction kept 10 bases outside the gene matches. The CDR3 loop reads CSASYRGPLGTDTQYF. In DNA form, the CDR3 reads TGCAGTGCTAGTTACAGGGGCCCATTGGGCACAGATACGCAGTATTTT.

The genes are TRBV7-6 and TRBJ1-3; 10 nucleotides align to TRBD1. The CDR3 consists of 17 residues. V gave up 0 bases and J gave up 2 bases; unmatched junction bases: 4. The V gene's germline CDR1 is SGHVS and CDR2 FNYEAQ. CDR3 sequence reads: CASSLAMGTGAGNTIYF. CDR3 nucleotide sequence: TGTGCCAGCAGCTTAGCTATGGGGACAGGGGCTGGAAACACCATATATTTT.

The chain recombines TRBV29-1 with TRBJ1-2; D unresolved. The V end was cut by 0 bases, the J end by 7 bases, with 12 bases between. CDR1 is SQVTM, CDR2 ANQGSEA, per germline. CDR3 length equals 13 residues. CDR3 loop: CSVEDLGGTGYTF. For the CDR3, the DNA is TGCAGCGTTGAAGATTTGGGAGGTACTGGCTACACCTTC.